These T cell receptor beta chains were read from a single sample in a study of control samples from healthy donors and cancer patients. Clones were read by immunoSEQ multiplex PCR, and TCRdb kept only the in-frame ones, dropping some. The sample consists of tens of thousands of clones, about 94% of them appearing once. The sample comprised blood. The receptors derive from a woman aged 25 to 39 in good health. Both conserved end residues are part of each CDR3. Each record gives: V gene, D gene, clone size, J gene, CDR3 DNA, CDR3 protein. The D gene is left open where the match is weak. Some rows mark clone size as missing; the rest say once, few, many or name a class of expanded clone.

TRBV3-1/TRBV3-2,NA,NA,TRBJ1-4,TGTGCCAGCAGCCAAGACGGTAGGGGACGACGAAAACTGTTTTTT,CASSQDGRGRRKLFF
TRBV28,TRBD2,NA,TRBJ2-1,TGTGCCAGCACTTTCGAGACTAGCGGGGTCTACTACAATGAGCAGTTCTTC,CASTFETSGVYYNEQFF
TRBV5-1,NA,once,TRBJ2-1,TGCGCCAGCAGCTTGGAAGGGTCAGTATTTAATGAGCAGTTCTTC,CASSLEGSVFNEQFF
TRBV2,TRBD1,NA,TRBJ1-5,TGTGCCAGCAGCCCCGGGACAGATCCCAGGAGTCAGCCCCAGCATTTT,CASSPGTDPRSQPQHF
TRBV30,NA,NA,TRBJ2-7,TGTGCCTGGAGGGCCCCAGGGGTCTACGAGCAGTACTTC,CAWRAPGVYEQYF
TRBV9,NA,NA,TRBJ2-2,TGTGCCAGCAGCGTACGGGTGGACACCGGGGAGCTGTTTTTT,CASSVRVDTGELFF
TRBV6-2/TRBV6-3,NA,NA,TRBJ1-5,TGTGCCAGCAGTTACTTATATCAGCCCCAGCATTTT,CASSYLYQPQHF
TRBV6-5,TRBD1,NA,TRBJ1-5,TGTGCCAGCAGAGACAGGGGGAGTATTGGGCAGCCCCAGCATTTT,CASRDRGSIGQPQHF
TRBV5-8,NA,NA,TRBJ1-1,TGTGCCAGCAGCTCCCTACGGGACGCACTGAGTTTGAACACTGAAGCTTTCTTT,CASSSLRDALSLNTEAFF
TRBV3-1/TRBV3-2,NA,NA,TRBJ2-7,TGTGCCAGCAGCCCTCTTCAGGGGAGCTCCTACGAGCAGTACTTC,CASSPLQGSSYEQYF
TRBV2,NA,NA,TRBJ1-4,TGTGCCAGCATGATCTCGGGGGCGCGGTCTGAAAAACTGTTTTTT,CASMISGARSEKLFF
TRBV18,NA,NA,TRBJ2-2,TGTGCCAGCTCACCGACCGGATCGAGCACCGGGGAGCTGTTTTTT,CASSPTGSSTGELFF
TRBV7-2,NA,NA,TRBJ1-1,TGTGCCAGCAGCTTTGGGTTTACTGAAGCTTTCTTT,CASSFGFTEAFF